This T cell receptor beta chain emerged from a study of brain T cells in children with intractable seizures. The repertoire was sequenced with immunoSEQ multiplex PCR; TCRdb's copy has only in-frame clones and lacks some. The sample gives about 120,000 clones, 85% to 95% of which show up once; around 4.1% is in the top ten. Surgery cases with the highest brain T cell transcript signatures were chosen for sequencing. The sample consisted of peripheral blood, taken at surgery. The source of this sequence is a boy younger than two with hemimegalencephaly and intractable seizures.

Written as DNA, the CDR3 is TGCGCCAGCAGCCTGAGGTTCCGCGACAAGGAAAAACTGTTTTTT. It specifies CASSLRFRDKEKLFF. The chain is built from TRBV5-1 and TRBJ1-4; D is unresolved. V was cut by 4 bases and J by 8 bases, with 18 bases left in between. The CDR3 runs 15 residues. Germline lookup yields CDR1 SGHRS and CDR2 YFSETQ.